This record concerns one T cell receptor beta chain sequence. The data were taken from a study of blood T cell repertoires in COVID-19. Overall study context: There were acute and convalescent COVID-19 samples, and they came from the United States, Italy and Spain. The analysed material was cDNA or gDNA that came from T cells, B-cell-depleted T cells, or PBMCs.

Using immunoSEQ multiplex PCR, the repertoire was profiled, and TCRdb retains in-frame clones only, with some absent. The sample carries roughly 130,000 clones, 70% to 85% recorded once. Between the trimmed V and J ends, which lost 6 bases and 4 bases, there was a span of 13 bases. The CDR3 extends over 14 amino acids. The germline gives CDR1 MNHEY, CDR2 SVGAGI. This sequence joins TRBV6-5 and TRBJ2-1, with a possible D match to TRBD1 (5 bases). Sequencing was performed on peripheral blood. This receptor was taken from a woman aged 50 to 65 with acute or convalescent COVID-19. The CDR3 region is CASSGWAGYNEQFF. The CDR3 DNA is TGTGCCAGCAGCGGCTGGGCAGGGTACAATGAGCAGTTCTTC.